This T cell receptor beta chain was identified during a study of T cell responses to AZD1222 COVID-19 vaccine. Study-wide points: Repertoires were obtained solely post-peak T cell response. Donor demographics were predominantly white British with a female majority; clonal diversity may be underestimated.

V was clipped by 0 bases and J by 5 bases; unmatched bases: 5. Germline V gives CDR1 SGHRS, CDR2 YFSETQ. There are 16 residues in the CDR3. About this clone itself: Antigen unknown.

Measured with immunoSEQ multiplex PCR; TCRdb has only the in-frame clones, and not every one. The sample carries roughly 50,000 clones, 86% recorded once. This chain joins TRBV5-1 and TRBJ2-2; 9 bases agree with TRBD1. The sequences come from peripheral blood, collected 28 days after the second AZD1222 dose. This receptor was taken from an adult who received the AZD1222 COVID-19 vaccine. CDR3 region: CASSLEWTGVTGELFF. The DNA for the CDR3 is TGCGCCAGCAGCTTGGAATGGACAGGGGTAACCGGGGAGCTGTTTTTT.